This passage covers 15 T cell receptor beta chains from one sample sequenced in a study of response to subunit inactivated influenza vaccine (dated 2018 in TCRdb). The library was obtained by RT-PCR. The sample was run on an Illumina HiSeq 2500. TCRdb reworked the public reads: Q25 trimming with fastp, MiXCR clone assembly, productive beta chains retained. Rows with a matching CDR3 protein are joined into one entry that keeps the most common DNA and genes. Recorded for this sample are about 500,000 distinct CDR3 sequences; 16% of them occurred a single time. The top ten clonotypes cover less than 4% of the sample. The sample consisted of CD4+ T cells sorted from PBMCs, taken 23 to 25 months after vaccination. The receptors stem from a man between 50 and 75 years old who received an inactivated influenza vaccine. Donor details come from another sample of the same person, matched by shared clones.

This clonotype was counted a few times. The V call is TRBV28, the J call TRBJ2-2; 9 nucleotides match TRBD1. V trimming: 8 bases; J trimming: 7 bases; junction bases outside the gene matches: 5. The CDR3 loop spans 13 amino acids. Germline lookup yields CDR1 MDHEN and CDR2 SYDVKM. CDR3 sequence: CASLQGAGGELFF. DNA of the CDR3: TGTGCCAGCCTACAGGGGGCCGGCGGGGAGCTGTTTTTT.

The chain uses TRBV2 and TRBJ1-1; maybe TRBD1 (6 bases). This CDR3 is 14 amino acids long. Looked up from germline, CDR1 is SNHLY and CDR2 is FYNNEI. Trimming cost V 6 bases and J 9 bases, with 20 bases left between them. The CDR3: CASSPGTQPFKAFF. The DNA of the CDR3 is TGTGCCAGCAGCCCAGGGACACAACCGTTTAAAGCTTTCTTT.

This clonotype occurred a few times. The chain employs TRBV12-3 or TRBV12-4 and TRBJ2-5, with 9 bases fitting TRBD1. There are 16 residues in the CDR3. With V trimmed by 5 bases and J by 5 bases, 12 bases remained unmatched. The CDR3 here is CASSTSKTGGAETQYF. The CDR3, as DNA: TGTGCCAGCAGTACCAGTAAGACAGGGGGAGCGGAGACCCAGTACTTC.

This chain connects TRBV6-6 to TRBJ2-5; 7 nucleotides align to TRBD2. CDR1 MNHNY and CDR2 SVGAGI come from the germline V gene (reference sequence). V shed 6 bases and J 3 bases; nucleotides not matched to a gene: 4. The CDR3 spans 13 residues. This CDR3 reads CASRAGAEETQYF. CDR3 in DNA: TGTGCCAGCAGGGCGGGAGCAGAAGAGACCCAGTACTTC.

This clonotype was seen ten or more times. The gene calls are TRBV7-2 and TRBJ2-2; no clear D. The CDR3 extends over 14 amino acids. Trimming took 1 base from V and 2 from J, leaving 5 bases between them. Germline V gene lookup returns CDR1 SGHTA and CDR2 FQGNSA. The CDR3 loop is CASSLVANTGELFF. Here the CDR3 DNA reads TGTGCCAGCAGCTTAGTCGCCAACACCGGGGAGCTGTTTTTT.

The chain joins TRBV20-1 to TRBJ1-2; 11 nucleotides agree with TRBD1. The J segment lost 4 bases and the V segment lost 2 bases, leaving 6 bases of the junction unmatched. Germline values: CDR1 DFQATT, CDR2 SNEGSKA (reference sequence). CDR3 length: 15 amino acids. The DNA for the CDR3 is TGCAGTGCTAGACCCCCGGGACAGGGGGTCTATGGCTACACCTTC. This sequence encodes CSARPPGQGVYGYTF.

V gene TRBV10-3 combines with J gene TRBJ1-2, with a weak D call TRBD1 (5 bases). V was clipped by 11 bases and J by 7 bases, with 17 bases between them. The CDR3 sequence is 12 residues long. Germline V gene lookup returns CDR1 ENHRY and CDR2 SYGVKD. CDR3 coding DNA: TGTGCCGGTGGTGGGGCGACTAGTGGCTACACCTTC. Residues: CAGGGATSGYTF.

This CDR3 reads CAWRVMGNNSPLHF. The DNA for the CDR3 is TGTGCCTGGAGGGTGATGGGGAACAATTCACCCCTCCACTTT. The rearrangement uses TRBV30 and TRBJ1-6; D not certain. The CDR3 has 14 amino acids. Trimming removed 3 bases at V and 7 bases at J, with 13 bases between. CDR1 and CDR2 from the germline V gene are GTSNPN and SVGIG (reference sequence).

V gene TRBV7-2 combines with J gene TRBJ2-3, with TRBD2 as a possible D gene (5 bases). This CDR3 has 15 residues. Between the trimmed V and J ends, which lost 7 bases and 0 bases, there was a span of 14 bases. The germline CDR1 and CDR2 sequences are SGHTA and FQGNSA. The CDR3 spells CASNPAVLSTDTQYF. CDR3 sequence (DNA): TGTGCCAGCAACCCAGCGGTCCTTAGCACAGATACGCAGTATTTT.

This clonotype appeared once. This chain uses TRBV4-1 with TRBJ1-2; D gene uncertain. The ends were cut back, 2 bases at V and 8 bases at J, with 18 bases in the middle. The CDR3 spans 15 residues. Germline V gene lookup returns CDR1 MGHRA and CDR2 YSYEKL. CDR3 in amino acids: CASSQPERSGRGYTF. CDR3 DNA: TGCGCCAGCAGCCAACCAGAGAGGTCAGGTCGCGGCTACACCTTC.

In DNA form, the CDR3 reads TGTGCCACCAGCAGAGAACCGACAGGATCCTACGAGCAGTACTTC. Its protein product is CATSREPTGSYEQYF. The V and J genes are TRBV15 and TRBJ2-7; TRBD1 might be the D (6 bases). Germline CDR1 reads LNHNV; CDR2 reads YYDKDF (reference sequence). CDR3 length equals 15 residues. Trimming shortened V by 0 bases and J by 1 base, and 10 bases separated the two germline ends.

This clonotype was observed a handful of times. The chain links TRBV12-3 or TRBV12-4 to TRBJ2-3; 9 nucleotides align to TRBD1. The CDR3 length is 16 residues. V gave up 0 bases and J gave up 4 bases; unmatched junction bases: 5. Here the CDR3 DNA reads TGTGCCAGCAGTTTAGCGAGGACAGGGGATGCAGATACGCAGTATTTT. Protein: CASSLARTGDADTQYF.

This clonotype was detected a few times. CDR3 sequence: CASSLEASGRAADTQYF. CDR3 in DNA: TGTGCCAGCAGCTTAGAGGCTAGCGGGAGGGCCGCAGATACGCAGTATTTT. This sequence joins TRBV7-7 and TRBJ2-3, with TRBD2 matching 12 bases. The CDR3 loop spans 17 amino acids. CDR1 and CDR2 (germline): SSHAT, FNYEAQ (reference sequence). J gave up 4 bases and V 1 base, and 6 bases lay outside the gene matches.

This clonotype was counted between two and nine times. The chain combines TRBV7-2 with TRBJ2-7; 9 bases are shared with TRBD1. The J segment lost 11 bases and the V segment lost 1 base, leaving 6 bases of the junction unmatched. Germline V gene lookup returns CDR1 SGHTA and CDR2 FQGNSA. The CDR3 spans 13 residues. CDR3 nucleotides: TGTGCCAGCAGCTTAGAAAGGTGGGACAGGGAGTACTTC. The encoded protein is CASSLERWDREYF.

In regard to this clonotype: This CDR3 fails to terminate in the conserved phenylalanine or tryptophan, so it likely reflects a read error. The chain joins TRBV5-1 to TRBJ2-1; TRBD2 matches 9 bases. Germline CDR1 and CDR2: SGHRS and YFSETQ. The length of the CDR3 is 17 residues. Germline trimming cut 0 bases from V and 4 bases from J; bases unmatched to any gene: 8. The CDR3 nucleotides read TGCGCCAGCAGCTTGGGCCTCTGGACTAGCGAGTACAATGAGCAGTTCATC. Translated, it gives CASSLGLWTSEYNEQFI.